The present T cell receptor (beta chain) was sequenced within a study of blood T cell repertoires in COVID-19. In the study overall: From the United States, Italy and Spain came samples of acute and convalescent COVID-19. PBMCs, B-cell-depleted T cells, or T cells provided the cDNA or gDNA that made up the material.

Original processing methods: Amplification with reference gene primers provided the estimates of nucleated cell counts. Data came from immunoSEQ multiplex PCR; TCRdb stores just in-frame clones and leaves some out. The V and J calls and clone size are taken from that table; D and trimming were inferred from the DNA. In the table there are approximately 250,000 clones, more than 75% of which are singletons. V lost 0 bases, J lost 8 bases, and 11 bases lay in between. The CDR3 has 14 amino acids. The germline gives CDR1 LGHDT, CDR2 YNNKEL (reference sequence). The sequenced material came from peripheral blood. The chain combines TRBV3-1 (or the pseudogene TRBV3-2) with TRBJ2-1; perhaps TRBD2 as D (6 bases). This clonotype originated in a man in his forties with active or convalescent COVID-19. The CDR3 protein is CASSQDGGTDEQFF. CDR3 DNA sequence: TGTGCCAGCAGCCAAGACGGGGGAACGGATGAGCAGTTCTTC.